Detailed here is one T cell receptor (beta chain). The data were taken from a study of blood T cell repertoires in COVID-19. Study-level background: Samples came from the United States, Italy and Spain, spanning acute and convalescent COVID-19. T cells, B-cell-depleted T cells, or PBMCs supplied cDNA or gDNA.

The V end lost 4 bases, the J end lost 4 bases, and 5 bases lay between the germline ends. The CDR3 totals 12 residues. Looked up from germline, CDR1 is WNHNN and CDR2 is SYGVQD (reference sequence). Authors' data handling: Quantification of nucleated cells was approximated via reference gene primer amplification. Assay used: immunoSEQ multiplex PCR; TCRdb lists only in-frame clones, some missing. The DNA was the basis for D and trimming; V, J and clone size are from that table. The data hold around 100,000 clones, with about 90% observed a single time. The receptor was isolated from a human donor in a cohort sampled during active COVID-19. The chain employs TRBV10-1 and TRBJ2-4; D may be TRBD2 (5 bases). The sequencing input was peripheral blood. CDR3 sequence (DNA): TGCGCCAGCAGTGGCGGGAAAAACATTCAGTACTTC. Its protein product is CASSGGKNIQYF.